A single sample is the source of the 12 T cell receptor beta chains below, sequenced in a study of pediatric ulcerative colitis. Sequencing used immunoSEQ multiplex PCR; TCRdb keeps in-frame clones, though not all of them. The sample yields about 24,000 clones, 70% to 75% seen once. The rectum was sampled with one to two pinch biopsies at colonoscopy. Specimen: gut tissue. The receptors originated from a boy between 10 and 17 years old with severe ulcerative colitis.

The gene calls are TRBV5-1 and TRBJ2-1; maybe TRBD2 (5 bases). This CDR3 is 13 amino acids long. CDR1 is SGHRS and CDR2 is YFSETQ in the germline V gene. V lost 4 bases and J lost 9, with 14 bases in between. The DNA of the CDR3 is TGCGCCAGCAGCCAAGGACCCGAGGGTGAGCAGTTCTTC. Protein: CASSQGPEGEQFF.

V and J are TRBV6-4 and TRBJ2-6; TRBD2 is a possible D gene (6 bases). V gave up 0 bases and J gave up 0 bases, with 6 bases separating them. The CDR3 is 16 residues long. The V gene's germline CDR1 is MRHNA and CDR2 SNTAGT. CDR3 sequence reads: CASSDSGGSGANVLTF. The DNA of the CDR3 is TGTGCCAGCAGTGACTCGGGGGGCTCTGGGGCCAACGTCCTGACTTTC.

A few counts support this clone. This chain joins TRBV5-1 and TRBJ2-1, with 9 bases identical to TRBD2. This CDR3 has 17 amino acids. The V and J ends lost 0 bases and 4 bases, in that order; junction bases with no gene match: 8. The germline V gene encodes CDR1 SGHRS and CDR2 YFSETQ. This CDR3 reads CASSLAFPSGVYNEQFF. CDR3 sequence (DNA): TGCGCCAGCAGCTTGGCCTTTCCTAGCGGGGTTTACAATGAGCAGTTCTTC.

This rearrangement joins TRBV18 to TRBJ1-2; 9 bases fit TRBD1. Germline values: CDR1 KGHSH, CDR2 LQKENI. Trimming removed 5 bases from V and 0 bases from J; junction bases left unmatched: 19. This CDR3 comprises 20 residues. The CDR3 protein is CASSTDQPGTGRYTNYGYTF. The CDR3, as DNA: TGTGCCAGCTCAACCGATCAACCAGGGACAGGGAGATACACTAACTATGGCTACACCTTC.

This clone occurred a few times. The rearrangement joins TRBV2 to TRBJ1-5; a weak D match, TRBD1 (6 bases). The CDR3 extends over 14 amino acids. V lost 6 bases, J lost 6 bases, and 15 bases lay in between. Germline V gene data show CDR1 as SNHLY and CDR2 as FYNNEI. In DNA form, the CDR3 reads TGTGCCAGCAGCCCACAGGGCGGAGGTCAGCCCCAGCATTTT. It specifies CASSPQGGGQPQHF. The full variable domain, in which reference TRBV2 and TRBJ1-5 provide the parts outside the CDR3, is EPEVTQTPSHQVTQMGQEVILRCVPISNHLYFYWYRQILGQKVEFLVSFYNNEISEKSEIFDDQFSVERPDGSNFTLKIRSTKLEDSAMYFCASSPQGGGQPQHFGDGTRLSIL.

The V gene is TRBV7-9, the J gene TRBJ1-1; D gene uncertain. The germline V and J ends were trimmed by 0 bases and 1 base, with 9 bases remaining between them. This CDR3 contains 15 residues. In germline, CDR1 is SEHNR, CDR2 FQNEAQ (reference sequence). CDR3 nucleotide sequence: TGTGCCAGCAGCTTAGCGTCGAAGGAGAACACTGAAGCTTTCTTT. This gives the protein CASSLASKENTEAFF.

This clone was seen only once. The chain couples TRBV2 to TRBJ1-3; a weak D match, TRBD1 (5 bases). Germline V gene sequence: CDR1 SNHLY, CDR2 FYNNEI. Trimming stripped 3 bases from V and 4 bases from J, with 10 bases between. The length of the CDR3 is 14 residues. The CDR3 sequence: CASSETDGGNTIYF. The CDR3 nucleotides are TGTGCCAGCAGTGAGACAGATGGAGGAAACACCATATATTTT. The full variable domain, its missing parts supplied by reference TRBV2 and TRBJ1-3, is EPEVTQTPSHQVTQMGQEVILRCVPISNHLYFYWYRQILGQKVEFLVSFYNNEISEKSEIFDDQFSVERPDGSNFTLKIRSTKLEDSAMYFCASSETDGGNTIYFGEGSWLTVV.

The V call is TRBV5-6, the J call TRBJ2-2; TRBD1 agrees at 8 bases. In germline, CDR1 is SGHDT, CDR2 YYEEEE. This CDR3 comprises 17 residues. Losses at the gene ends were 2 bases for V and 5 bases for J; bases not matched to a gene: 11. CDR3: CASSLLGQGGMTGELFF. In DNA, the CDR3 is TGTGCCAGCAGCTTACTCGGACAGGGTGGCATGACCGGGGAGCTGTTTTTT. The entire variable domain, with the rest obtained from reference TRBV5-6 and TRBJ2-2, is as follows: DAGVTQSPTHLIKTRGQQVTLRCSPKSGHDTVSWYQQALGQGPQFIFQYYEEEERQRGNFPDRFSGHQFPNYSSELNVNALLLGDSALYLCASSLLGQGGMTGELFFGEGSRLTVL.

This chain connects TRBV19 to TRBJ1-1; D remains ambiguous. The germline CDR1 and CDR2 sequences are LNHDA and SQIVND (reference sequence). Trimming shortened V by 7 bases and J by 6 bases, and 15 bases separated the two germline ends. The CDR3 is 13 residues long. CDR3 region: CASTQPIPAEAFF. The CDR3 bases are TGTGCCAGTACCCAACCGATCCCAGCTGAAGCTTTCTTT.

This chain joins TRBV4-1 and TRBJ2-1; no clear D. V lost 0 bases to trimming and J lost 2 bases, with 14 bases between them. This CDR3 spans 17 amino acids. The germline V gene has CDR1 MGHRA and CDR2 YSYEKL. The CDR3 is CASSQEVGSLTYNEQFF. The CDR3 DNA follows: TGCGCCAGCAGCCAAGAGGTCGGCAGCCTCACCTACAATGAGCAGTTCTTC.

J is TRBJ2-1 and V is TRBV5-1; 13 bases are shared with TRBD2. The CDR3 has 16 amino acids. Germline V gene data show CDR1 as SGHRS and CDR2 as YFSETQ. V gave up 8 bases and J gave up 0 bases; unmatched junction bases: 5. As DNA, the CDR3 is TGCGCCAGTGGGACTAGCGGGAACCCCTCCTACAATGAGCAGTTCTTC. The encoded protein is CASGTSGNPSYNEQFF.

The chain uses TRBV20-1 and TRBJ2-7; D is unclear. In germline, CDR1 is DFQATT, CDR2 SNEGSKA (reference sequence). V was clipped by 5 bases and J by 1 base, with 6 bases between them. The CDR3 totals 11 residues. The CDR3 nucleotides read TGCAGTGCTGACGCGTCCTACGAGCAGTACTTC. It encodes CSADASYEQYF.